This T cell receptor beta chain was recovered during a study of T cells in Graves' hyperthyroidism and ophthalmopathy. RNA transcripts served as the template for amplifying TCR beta CDR3 regions. The HTBI primer set drove a first-round RT-PCR of the TCR CDR3. Using its own MiXCR run on the multiplex PCR reads, TCRdb lists one record per CDR3 protein. The profile shows approximately 600,000 distinct CDR3 sequences, roughly 20% of them singletons. The junction had 6 bases not matched to a gene; V was cut back by 2 bases and J by 2 bases. Germline loops: CDR1 ENHRY, CDR2 SYGVKD. CDR3 length: 16 amino acids.

Material: blood. The sequence derives from a man aged 25-45 years with Graves' ophthalmopathy. This chain links TRBV10-3 with TRBJ2-1; 7 bases fit TRBD2. CDR3: CAISEGEGRTYNEQFF. DNA for the CDR3: TGTGCCATCAGTGAGGGGGAGGGAAGAACCTACAATGAGCAGTTCTTC.